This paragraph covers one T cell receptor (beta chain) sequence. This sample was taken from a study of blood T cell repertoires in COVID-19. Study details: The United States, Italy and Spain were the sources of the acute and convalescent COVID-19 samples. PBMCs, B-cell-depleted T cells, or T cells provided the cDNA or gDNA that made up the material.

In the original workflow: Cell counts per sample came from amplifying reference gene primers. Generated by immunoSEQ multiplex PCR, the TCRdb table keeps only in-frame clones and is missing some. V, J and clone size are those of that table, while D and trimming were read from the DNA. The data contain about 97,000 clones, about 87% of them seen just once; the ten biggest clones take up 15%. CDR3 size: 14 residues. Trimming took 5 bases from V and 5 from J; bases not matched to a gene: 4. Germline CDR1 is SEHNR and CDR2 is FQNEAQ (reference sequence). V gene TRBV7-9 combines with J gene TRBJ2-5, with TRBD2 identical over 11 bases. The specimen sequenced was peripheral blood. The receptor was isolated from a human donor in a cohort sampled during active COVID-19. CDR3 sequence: CASSQGTSGETQYF. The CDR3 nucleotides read TGTGCCAGCAGCCAAGGGACTAGCGGTGAGACCCAGTACTTC.